This TCR beta chain was sequenced in a study of blood T cell repertoires in COVID-19. Study background: There were acute and convalescent COVID-19 samples, and they came from the United States, Italy and Spain. PBMCs, B-cell-depleted T cells, or T cells provided the cDNA or gDNA that made up the material.

J lost 4 bases, V lost 4 bases, and 6 bases had no gene match. CDR1 is SGHRS, CDR2 YFSETQ, per germline. The CDR3 contains 14 residues. In the original processing: Scientists estimated how many nucleated cells there were by amplifying reference gene primers. Measured with immunoSEQ multiplex PCR; TCRdb has only the in-frame clones, and not every one. That table furnishes V, J and clone size, whereas the DNA furnished D and trimming. The data contain about 200,000 clones, 60% to 85% of them singletons. Material for sequencing was peripheral blood. The gene calls are TRBV5-1 and TRBJ1-2; 8 bases line up with TRBD1. This clonotype was sampled from a woman aged 70-85 years with acute or convalescent COVID-19. CDR3 in DNA: TGCGCCAGCAGCCCGACAGGGGAATTCTATGGCTACACCTTC. It translates to CASSPTGEFYGYTF.